This is a list of T cell receptor beta chains from one sample in a study of tumor and adjacent non-tumor tissue in lung cancer. TCRdb re-called the multiplex PCR reads through MiXCR, storing one row per CDR3 protein. Of about 76,000 distinct CDR3 sequences in the sample, approximately 71% were seen once. Sequences were obtained from lung tumor tissue. These TCRs come from a woman aged 65 to 85 with non-small cell lung cancer. Each CDR3 is given with its conserved first and last residue. The order of the fields is D gene, clone size, J gene, V gene, CDR3 protein, CDR3 DNA. The D gene is left open where the match is weak. Clone size is given for some rows only: seen once, a few or many times, or a class if the clone is expanded.

TRBD2 many TRBJ2-3 TRBV28 CASSTWGGGTDTQYF TGTGCCAGCAGTACATGGGGGGGGGGCACAGATACGCAGTATTTT
NA NA TRBJ2-1 TRBV5-1 CASNPRDSVDEQFF TGCGCCAGCAACCCGCGGGACAGTGTTGACGAGCAGTTCTTC
NA NA TRBJ2-2 TRBV5-1 CASSPTWINTRELFF TGCGCCAGCAGCCCGACATGGATCAACACCAGGGAGCTGTTTTTT
NA NA TRBJ2-1 TRBV6-5 CATSEAESSHNEQFF TGTGCCACCAGTGAAGCGGAAAGCTCCCACAATGAGCAGTTCTTC
NA NA TRBJ2-7 TRBV6-6 CASSYSVGRVYGQYF TGTGCCAGCAGTTACTCTGTCGGCAGGGTATACGGGCAGTACTTC
NA NA TRBJ1-5 TRBV6-1 CASSELFTRMWPQHF TGTGCCAGCAGTGAATTGTTTACGAGGATGTGGCCCCAGCATTTT
NA NA TRBJ2-1 TRBV24-1 CATSSWRGNEQFF TGTGCCACCAGTTCCTGGAGGGGGAATGAGCAGTTCTTC
NA NA TRBJ2-6 TRBV28 CASTPGHFSGANILTF TGTGCCAGTACTCCAGGACACTTCTCTGGGGCCAACATCCTGACTTTC
NA NA TRBJ1-4 TRBV20-1 CSARDWTEHNEILFF TGCAGTGCTAGAGATTGGACAGAGCATAATGAAATACTGTTTTTT
NA NA TRBJ2-2 TRBV6-2/TRBV6-3 CVSSLDSTRELFF TGTGTCAGCAGCCTGGACAGCACCCGGGAACTGTTTTTT
NA NA TRBJ1-5 TRBV7-8 CANSLVRGGLGNQPQHF TGTGCCAACAGCTTAGTGAGAGGGGGACTAGGCAATCAGCCCCAGCATTTT
TRBD2 many TRBJ2-1 TRBV4-1 CASSQDRASGYNEQFF TGCGCCAGCAGCCAAGATAGGGCTAGCGGATACAATGAGCAGTTCTTC
TRBD2 NA TRBJ2-1 TRBV20-1 CSARTLSGRDYNEQFF TGCAGTGCTAGGACCCTTAGCGGGAGGGACTACAATGAGCAGTTCTTC
NA NA TRBJ1-1 TRBV4-1 CASSQMGDPEVFF TGCGCCAGCAGTCAAATGGGGGACCCTGAAGTTTTCTTT
TRBD1 NA TRBJ2-5 TRBV29-1 CRTRGTGEYQETQYF TGCAGAACTAGAGGGACAGGGGAGTACCAAGAGACCCAGTACTTC
TRBD1 many TRBJ2-3 TRBV4-1 CASSQTPPTGKTDTQYF TGCGCCAGCAGCCAAACGCCCCCGACAGGGAAGACAGATACGCAGTATTTT
NA NA TRBJ2-3 TRBV6-1 CVSSDFHSDPGPQYF TGTGTCAGCAGTGACTTTCACAGTGACCCAGGGCCCCAGTATTTT
TRBD1 NA TRBJ1-1 TRBV20-1 CSAPLGDRVGSIEAFF TGCAGTGCGCCATTAGGGGACAGGGTGGGGAGCATTGAAGCTTTCTTT
TRBD1 many TRBJ2-1 TRBV5-5 CASSYTGGSYNEQFF TGTGCCAGCAGCTATACAGGGGGCTCCTACAATGAGCAGTTCTTC
TRBD1 NA TRBJ2-3 TRBV29-1 CSVVQGASTDTQYF TGCAGCGTTGTACAGGGGGCTAGTACAGATACGCAGTATTTT
NA NA TRBJ2-7 TRBV6-6 CAIRATALLTYEQYF TGTGCCATCAGGGCGACAGCACTTCTTACGTACGAGCAGTACTTC
NA once TRBJ2-6 TRBV28 CASSLMPSGANVLIF TGTGCCAGCAGTTTAATGCCCTCTGGGGCCAACGTCCTGATTTTC
NA NA TRBJ2-2 TRBV29-1 CSVVYRGFTGELSF TGCAGCGTTGTGTACCGGGGGTTTACCGGGGAGCTATCTTTT
TRBD1 NA TRBJ2-7 TRBV28 CTSSPAGTGGSKYF TGTACCAGCAGTCCCGCCGGGACAGGGGGGAGTAAGTACTTC
TRBD2 NA TRBJ2-2 TRBV6-1 CACRETSGRIIGELFF TGTGCCTGCAGGGAAACTAGCGGGAGAATCATCGGGGAACTGTTTTTT
NA NA TRBJ2-4 TRBV6-1 CASSEVEIGRGNIQYF TGTGCCAGCAGTGAAGTGGAGATTGGGCGGGGAAACATTCAGTACTTC
NA once TRBJ2-2 TRBV5-5 CASRAYRGNRNTGDLFF TGTGCCAGCAGAGCCTATAGGGGGAATAGGAATACCGGGGACCTGTTTTTT
NA NA TRBJ2-3 TRBV28 CASSRSEITDTQYF TGTGCCAGCAGCCGTTCAGAAATCACAGATACGCAGTACTTT
NA few TRBJ1-1 TRBV5-1 CASSTEVVGTEAFF TGCGCCAGCAGCACCGAGGTAGTGGGGACTGAAGCTTTCTTT
NA NA TRBJ1-1 TRBV6-1 CANSTETLDTEAFF TGTGCCAACAGTACCGAGACGTTGGACACTGAAGCTTTCTTT
NA NA TRBJ1-1 TRBV10-2 CASNEWSTLNIEAFF TGCGCCAGCAATGAGTGGAGCACTCTCAACATTGAAGCTTTCTTT
NA once TRBJ2-5 TRBV12-3/TRBV12-4 CASSRNFQDTQYF TGTGCCAGCAGTAGGAATTTCCAAGATACTCAGTACTTC
NA NA TRBJ2-7 TRBV28 CASSLPGVTAYEQYF TGTGCCAGCAGTTTACCTGGCGTGACAGCCTACGAGCAGTACTTC
TRBD1 NA TRBJ2-1 TRBV6-1 CASSTRQGNEQLF TGTGCCAGCAGTACCAGACAGGGGAATGAGCAGCTCTTC
NA many TRBJ2-1 TRBV5-6 CASSLDNNEQFF TGTGCCAGCAGCTTGGATAACAATGAGCAGTTCTTC
NA NA TRBJ2-2 TRBV12-3/TRBV12-4 CASSSLPSTGELFF TGTGCCAGCAGCTCCCTCCCTAGCACCGGGGAGCTGTTTTTT
TRBD1 medium-sized TRBJ2-5 TRBV12-3/TRBV12-4 CASSLDREETQYF TGTGCCAGCAGCTTAGACAGGGAAGAGACCCAGTACTTC
NA NA TRBJ1-2 TRBV4-1 CASSLGTAFLRYYGYTF TGCGCCAGCAGCCTAGGTACCGCATTTTTGAGGTACTATGGCTACACCTTC
NA many TRBJ2-6 TRBV5-1 CASRRDGLGSGANVLTF TGCGCCAGCAGAAGGGACGGCCTAGGCTCTGGGGCCAACGTCCTGACCTTC
NA NA TRBJ2-3 TRBV29-1 CSVEEPDRSELDMQYF TGCAGCGTTGAAGAACCAGACAGGAGCGAATTGGATATGCAGTATTTT
TRBD2 NA TRBJ2-3 TRBV5-6 CASSYTGTRSIDTQYF TGTGCCAGCAGTTATACCGGGACTAGGAGCATAGATACGCAGTATTTT
TRBD2 few TRBJ2-1 TRBV29-1 CSVEVPPGLAEGVNEQFF TGTAGCGTTGAAGTCCCCCCCGGACTAGCGGAGGGTGTCAATGAGCAGTTCTTC
NA NA TRBJ2-2 TRBV6-5 CASTNELAGELFF TGTGCCAGCACTAACGAGTTGGCCGGGGAGCTGTTTTTT
NA NA TRBJ2-2 TRBV29-1 CNVGRSLDGGELFF TGCAACGTTGGTCGCTCCTTGGATGGCGGGGAGCTGTTTTTT
NA NA TRBJ2-1 TRBV6-1 CPSSDLQGGEQLF TGTCCCAGCAGTGACTTACAGGGGGGGGAGCAGCTCTTC